This TCR beta chain was obtained from a study of cytomegalovirus exposure and HLA in healthy donors. Regarding the study as a whole: Three chains tied to CMV proved CMV antigen-specific in vitro. The study recorded 160 or so TCR beta chains that were cytomegalovirus-associated. Follow-up analysis later connected one missense variant in DCLRE1C with trimming of TCR beta V- and J-genes.

On this clone itself: What it recognizes is unknown. Other DNA sequences within the sample encode an identical CDR3.

The germline CDR1 and CDR2 sequences are SGHAT and FQNNGV. V dropped 1 base and J dropped 0; count of bases not matched to a gene: 3. The CDR3 contains 16 residues. PCR primers comprised 60 Vbeta and 13 Jbeta primers. The repertoire was sequenced with immunoSEQ multiplex PCR; TCRdb's copy has only in-frame clones and lacks some. The table lists 100,000 to 150,000 clones, more than 65% of them singletons, with approximately 13% in the top ten. This receptor was identified in an older woman in good health and CMV-seropositive. The sample taken for sequencing was PBMCs. This chain uses TRBV11-2 with TRBJ1-3; 7 bases line up with TRBD1. The CDR3 reads CASSLVGGTSGNTIYF. DNA of the CDR3: TGTGCCAGCAGCTTAGTAGGGGGCACCTCTGGAAACACCATATATTTT.